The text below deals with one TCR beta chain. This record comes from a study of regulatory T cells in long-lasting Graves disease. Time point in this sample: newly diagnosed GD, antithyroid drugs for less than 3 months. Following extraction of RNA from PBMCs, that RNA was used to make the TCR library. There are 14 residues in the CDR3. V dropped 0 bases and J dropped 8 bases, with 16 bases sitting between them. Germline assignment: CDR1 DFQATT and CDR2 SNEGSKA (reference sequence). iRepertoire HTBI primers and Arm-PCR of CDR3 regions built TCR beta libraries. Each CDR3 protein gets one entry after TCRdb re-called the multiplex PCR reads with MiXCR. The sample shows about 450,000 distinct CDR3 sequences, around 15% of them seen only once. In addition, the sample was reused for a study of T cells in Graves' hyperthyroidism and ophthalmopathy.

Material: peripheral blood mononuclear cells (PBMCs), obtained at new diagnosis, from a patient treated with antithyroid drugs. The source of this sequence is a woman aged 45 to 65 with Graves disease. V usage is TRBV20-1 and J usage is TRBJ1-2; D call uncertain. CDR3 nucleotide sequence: TGCAGTGCTAGAGATCGGTTAGTGGGTAACGGCTACACCTTC. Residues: CSARDRLVGNGYTF.